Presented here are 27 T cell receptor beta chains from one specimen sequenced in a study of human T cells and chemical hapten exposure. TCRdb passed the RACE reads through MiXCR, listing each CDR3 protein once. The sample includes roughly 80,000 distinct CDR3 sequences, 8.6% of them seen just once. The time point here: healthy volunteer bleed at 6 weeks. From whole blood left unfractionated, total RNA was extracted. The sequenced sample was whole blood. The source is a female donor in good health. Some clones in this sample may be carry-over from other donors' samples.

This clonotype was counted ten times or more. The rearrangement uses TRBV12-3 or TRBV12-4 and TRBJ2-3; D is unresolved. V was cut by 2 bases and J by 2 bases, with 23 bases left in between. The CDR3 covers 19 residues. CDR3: CASSLTARLTEPNTDTQYF. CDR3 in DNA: TGTGCCAGCAGTTTAACGGCGAGGTTGACCGAGCCTAACACAGATACGCAGTATTTT.

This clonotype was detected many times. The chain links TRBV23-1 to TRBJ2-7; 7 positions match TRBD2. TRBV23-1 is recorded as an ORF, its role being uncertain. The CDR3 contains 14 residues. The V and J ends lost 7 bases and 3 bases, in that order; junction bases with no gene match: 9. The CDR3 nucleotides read TGCGCCAGCAAAGTGAGGGCGGGGGACTACGAGCAGTACTTC. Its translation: CASKVRAGDYEQYF.

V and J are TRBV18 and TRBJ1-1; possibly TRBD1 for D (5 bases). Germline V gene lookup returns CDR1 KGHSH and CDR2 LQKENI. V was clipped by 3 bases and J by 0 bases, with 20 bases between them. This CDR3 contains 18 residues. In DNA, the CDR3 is TGTGCCAGCTCACCGACCGTATTCGGGTCAGGGATGAACACTGAAGCTTTCTTT. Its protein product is CASSPTVFGSGMNTEAFF.

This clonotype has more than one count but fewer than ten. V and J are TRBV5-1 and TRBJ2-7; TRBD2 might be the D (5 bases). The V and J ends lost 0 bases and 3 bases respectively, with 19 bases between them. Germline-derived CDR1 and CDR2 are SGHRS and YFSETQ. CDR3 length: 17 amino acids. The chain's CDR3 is CASSLGSWGVPIYEQYF. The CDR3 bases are TGCGCCAGCAGCTTGGGGTCATGGGGAGTCCCTATCTACGAGCAGTACTTC. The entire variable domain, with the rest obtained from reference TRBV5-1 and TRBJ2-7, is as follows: KAGVTQTPRYLIKTRGQQVTLSCSPISGHRSVSWYQQTPGQGLQFLFEYFSETQRNKGNFPGRFSGRQFSNSRSEMNVSTLELGDSALYLCASSLGSWGVPIYEQYFGPGTRLTVT.

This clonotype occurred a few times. In DNA form, the CDR3 reads TGTGCCACCAGCAGGCTAGCGGGGGCCGACGACACAGATACGCAGTATTTT. Its translation is CATSRLAGADDTDTQYF. The J gene is TRBJ2-3, the V gene TRBV15; 10 positions agree with TRBD2. Looked up from germline, CDR1 is LNHNV and CDR2 is YYDKDF (reference sequence). The CDR3 totals 17 residues. Trimming cost V 3 bases and J 2 bases; bases outside gene matches: 8.

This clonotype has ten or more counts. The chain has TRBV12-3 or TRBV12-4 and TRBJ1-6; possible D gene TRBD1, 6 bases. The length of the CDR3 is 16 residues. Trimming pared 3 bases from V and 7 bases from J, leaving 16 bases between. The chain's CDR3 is CASSLDRRTLNSPLHF. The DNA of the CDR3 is TGTGCCAGCAGTTTGGACAGAAGGACTTTGAATTCACCCCTCCACTTT.

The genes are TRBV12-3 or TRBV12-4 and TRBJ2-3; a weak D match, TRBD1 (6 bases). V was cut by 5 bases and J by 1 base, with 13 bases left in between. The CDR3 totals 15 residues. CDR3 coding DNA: TGTGCCAGCAGTGATAGAGGACAGTGCACAGATACGCAGTATTTT. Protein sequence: CASSDRGQCTDTQYF.

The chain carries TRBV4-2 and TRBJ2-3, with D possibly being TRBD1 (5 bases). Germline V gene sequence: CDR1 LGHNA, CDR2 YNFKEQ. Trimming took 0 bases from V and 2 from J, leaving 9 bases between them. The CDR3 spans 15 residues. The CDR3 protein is CASSQDAGITDTQYF. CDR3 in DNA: TGTGCCAGCAGCCAAGATGCAGGGATCACAGATACGCAGTATTTT.

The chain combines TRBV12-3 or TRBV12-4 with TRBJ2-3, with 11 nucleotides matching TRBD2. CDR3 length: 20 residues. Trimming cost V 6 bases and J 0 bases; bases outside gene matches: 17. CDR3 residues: CASSPGTGLRLAGSTDTQYF. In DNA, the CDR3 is TGTGCCAGCAGCCCCGGGACAGGCCTTCGACTAGCGGGAAGCACAGATACGCAGTATTTT.

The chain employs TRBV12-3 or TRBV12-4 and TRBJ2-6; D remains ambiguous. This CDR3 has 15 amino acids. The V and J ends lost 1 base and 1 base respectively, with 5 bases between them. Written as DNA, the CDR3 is TGTGCCAGCAGTTTAGTTATTTCTGGGGCCAACGTCCTGACTTTC. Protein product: CASSLVISGANVLTF.

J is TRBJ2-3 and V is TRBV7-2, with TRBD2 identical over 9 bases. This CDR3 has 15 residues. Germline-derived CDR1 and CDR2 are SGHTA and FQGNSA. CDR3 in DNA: TGTGCTACTACCCCCCGTGGCGGGGGGGGAGATACGCAGTATTTT. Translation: CATTPRGGGGDTQYF.

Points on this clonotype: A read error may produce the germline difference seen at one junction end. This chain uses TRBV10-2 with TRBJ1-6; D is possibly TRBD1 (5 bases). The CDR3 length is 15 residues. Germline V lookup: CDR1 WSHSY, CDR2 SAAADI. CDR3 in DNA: TGCGCCAGCAGTGAGTCGGCAGGGTGGAATTCATCCCTCCACTTT. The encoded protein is CASSESAGWNSSLHF.

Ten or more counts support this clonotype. The CDR3, as DNA: TGCAGCGGCAGGGAAGCAGATACGCAGTATTTT. As protein: CSGREADTQYF. The chain is built from TRBV29-1 and TRBJ2-3; D is possibly TRBD1 (5 bases). Germline loops: CDR1 SQVTM, CDR2 ANQGSEA. Trimming took off 7 bases at V and 4 bases at J, with 9 bases between the two ends. The CDR3 sequence is 11 residues long.

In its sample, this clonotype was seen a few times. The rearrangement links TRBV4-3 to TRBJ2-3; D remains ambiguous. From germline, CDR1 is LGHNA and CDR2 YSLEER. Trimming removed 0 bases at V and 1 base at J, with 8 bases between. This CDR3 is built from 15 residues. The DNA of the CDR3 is TGCGCCAGCAGCCAAGAATTGCTAGGCACAGATACGCAGTATTTT. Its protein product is CASSQELLGTDTQYF.

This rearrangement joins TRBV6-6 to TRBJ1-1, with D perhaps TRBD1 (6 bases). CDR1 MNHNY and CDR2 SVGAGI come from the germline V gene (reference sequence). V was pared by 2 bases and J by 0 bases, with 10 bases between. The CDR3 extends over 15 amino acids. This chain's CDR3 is CASSYGSGVNTEAFF. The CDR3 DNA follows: TGTGCCAGCAGTTACGGGTCAGGGGTGAACACTGAAGCTTTCTTT.

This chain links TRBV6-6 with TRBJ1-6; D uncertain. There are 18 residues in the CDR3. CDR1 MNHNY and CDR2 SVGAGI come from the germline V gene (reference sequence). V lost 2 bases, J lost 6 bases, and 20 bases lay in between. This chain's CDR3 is CASSYPQSAGGANSPLHF. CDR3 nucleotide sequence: TGTGCCAGCAGTTACCCACAGAGTGCTGGAGGCGCTAATTCACCCCTCCACTTT.

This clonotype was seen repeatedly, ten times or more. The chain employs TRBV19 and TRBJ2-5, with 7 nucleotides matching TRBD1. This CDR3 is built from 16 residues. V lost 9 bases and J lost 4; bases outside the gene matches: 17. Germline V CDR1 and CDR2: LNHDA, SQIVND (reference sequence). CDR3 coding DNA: TGTGCCAGAAGACCCGTACAGGGGCGCGCTGTAGAGACCCAGTACTTC. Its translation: CARRPVQGRAVETQYF.

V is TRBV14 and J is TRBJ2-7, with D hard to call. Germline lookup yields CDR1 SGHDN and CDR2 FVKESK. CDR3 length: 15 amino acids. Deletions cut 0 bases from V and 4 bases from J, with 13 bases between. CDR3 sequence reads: CASSQDNPPGYEQYF. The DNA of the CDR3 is TGTGCCAGCAGCCAAGATAACCCCCCCGGGTACGAGCAGTACTTC.

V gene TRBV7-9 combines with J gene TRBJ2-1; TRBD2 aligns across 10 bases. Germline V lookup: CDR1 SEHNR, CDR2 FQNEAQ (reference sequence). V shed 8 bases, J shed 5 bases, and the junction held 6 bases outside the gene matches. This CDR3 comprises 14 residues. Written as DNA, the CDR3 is TGTGCCAGCGAGGCGGGACTAGCGAACAATGAGCAGTTCTTC. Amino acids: CASEAGLANNEQFF.

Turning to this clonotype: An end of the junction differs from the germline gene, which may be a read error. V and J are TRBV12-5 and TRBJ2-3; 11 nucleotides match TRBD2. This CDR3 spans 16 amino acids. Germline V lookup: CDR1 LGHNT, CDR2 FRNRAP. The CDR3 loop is CASGLGLAGSTDTRYF. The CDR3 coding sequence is TGTGCTAGTGGTTTGGGACTAGCGGGGAGCACAGATACGCGGTATTTT.

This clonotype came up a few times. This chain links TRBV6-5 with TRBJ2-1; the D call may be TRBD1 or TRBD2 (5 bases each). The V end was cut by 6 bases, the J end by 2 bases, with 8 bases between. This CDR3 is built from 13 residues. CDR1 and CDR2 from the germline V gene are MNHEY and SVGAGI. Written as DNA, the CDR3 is TGTGCCAGCAGCCGGGGCACCTACAATGAGCAGTTCTTC. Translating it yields CASSRGTYNEQFF.

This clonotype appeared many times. CDR3 sequence: CSATPLRVGRHPYGYTF. CDR3 sequence (DNA): TGCAGTGCTACCCCGCTCAGAGTGGGGCGGCATCCCTATGGCTACACCTTC. The chain is built from TRBV20-1 and TRBJ1-2; TRBD1 might be the D (5 bases). V lost 4 bases and J 4 bases, leaving 25 bases between the germline ends. Germline assignment: CDR1 DFQATT and CDR2 SNEGSKA (reference sequence). There are 17 residues in the CDR3.

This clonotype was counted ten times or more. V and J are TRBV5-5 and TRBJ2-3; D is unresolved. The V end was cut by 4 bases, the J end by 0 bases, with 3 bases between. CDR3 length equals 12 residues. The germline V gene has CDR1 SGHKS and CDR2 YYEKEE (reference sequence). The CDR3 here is CASSSSTDTQYF. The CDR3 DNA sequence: TGTGCCAGCAGCAGCAGCACAGATACGCAGTATTTT.

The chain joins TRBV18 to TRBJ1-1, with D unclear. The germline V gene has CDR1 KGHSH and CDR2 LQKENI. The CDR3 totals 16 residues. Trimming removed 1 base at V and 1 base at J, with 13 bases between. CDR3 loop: CASSPQQPNQNTEAFF. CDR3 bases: TGTGCCAGCTCACCACAACAGCCCAACCAGAACACTGAAGCTTTCTTT.

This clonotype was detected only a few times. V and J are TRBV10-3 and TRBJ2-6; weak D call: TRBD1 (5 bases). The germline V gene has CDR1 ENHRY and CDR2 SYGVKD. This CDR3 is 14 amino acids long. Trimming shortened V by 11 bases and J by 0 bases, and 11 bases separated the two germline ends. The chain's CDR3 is CASIRGSGANVLTF. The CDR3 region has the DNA TGTGCCTCTATAAGGGGCTCTGGGGCCAACGTCCTGACTTTC.

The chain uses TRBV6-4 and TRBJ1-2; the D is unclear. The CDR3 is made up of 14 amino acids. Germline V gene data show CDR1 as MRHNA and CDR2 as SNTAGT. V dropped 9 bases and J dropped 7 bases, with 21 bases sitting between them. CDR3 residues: CASKAAQSAFGYTF. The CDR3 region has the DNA TGTGCCAGTAAGGCGGCCCAATCCGCATTTGGCTACACCTTC.

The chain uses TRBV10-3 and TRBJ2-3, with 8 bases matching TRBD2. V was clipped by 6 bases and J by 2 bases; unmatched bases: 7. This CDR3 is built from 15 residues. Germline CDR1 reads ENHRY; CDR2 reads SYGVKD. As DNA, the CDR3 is TGTGCCATCAGGGGACGTAGCGGGGACACAGATACGCAGTATTTT. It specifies CAIRGRSGDTDTQYF.